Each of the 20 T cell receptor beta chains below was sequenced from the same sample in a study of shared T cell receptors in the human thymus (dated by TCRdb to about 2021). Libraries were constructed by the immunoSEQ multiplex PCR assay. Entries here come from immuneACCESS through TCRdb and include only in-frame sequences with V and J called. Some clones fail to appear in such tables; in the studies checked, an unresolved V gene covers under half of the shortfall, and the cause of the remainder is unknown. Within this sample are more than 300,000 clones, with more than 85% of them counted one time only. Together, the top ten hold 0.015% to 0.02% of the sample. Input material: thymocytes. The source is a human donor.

The CDR3 reads CSVGLAGGPDTQYF. In DNA, the CDR3 is TGCAGCGTTGGGTTAGCGGGAGGCCCCGATACGCAGTATTTT. This chain connects TRBV29-1 to TRBJ2-3; 10 nucleotides line up with TRBD2. Germline V gene lookup returns CDR1 SQVTM and CDR2 ANQGSEA. The CDR3 has 14 amino acids. V dropped 4 bases and J dropped 6; count of bases not matched to a gene: 7.

This CDR3 is CASSLMVPNTEAFF. CDR3 DNA: TGTGCCAGCAGTTTAATGGTCCCCAACACTGAAGCTTTCTTT. The genes are TRBV27 and TRBJ1-1; D is unresolved. V lost 2 bases to trimming and J lost 2 bases, with 9 bases between them. This CDR3 comprises 14 residues. Germline CDR1 and CDR2: MNHEY and SMNVEV (reference sequence).

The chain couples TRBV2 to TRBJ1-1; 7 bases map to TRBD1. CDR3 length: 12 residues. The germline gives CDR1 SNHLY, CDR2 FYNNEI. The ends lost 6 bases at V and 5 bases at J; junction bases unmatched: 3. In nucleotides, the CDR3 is TGTGCCAGCAGCTCAGGGGGAACTGAAGCTTTCTTT. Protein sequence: CASSSGGTEAFF.

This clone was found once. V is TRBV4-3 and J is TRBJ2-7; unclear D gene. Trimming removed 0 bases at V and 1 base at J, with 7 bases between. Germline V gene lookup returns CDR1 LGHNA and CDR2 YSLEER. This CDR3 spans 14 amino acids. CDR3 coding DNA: TGCGCCAGCAGCCAAGATACGGCTTCCTACGAGCAGTACTTC. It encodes CASSQDTASYEQYF.

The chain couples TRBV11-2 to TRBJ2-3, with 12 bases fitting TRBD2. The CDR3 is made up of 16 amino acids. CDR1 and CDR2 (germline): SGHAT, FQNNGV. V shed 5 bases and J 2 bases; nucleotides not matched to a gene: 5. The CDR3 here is CASSPLAGGNTDTQYF. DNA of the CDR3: TGTGCCAGCAGCCCCCTAGCGGGAGGGAACACAGATACGCAGTATTTT.

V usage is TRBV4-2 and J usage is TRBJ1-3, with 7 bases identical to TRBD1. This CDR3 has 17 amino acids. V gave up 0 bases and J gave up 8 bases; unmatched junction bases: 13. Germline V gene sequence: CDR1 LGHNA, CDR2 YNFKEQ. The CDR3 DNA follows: TGTGCCAGCAGCCAAGAAATTAGAAACAGGGGAGGGGACACCATATATTTT. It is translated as CASSQEIRNRGGDTIYF.

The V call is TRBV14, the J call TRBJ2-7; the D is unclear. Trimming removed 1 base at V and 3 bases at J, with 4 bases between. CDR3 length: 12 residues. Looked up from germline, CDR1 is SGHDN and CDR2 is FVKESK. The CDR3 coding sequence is TGTGCCAGCAGCCAAGGCCGCTACGAGCAGTACTTC. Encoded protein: CASSQGRYEQYF.

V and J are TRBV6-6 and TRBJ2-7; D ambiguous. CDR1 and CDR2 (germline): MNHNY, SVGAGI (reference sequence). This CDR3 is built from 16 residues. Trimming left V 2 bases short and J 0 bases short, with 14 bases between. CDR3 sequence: CASSYHARLGSYEQYF. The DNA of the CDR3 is TGTGCCAGCAGTTACCATGCTCGGCTTGGCTCCTACGAGCAGTACTTC.

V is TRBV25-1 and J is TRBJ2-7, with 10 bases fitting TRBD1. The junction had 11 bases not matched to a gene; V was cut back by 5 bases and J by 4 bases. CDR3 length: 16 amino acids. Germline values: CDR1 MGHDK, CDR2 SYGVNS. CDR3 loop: CASSLKGQGLPYEQYF. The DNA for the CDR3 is TGTGCCAGCAGTCTAAAGGGACAGGGGCTACCTTACGAGCAGTACTTC.

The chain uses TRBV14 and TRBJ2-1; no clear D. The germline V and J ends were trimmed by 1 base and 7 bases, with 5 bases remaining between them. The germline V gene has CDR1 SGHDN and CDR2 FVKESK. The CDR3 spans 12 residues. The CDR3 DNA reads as TGTGCCAGCAGCCAAGGGGCGAATGAGCAGTTCTTC. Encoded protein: CASSQGANEQFF. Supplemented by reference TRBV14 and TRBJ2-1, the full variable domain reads EAGVTQFPSHSVIEKGQTVTLRCDPISGHDNLYWYRRVMGKEIKFLLHFVKESKQDESGMPNNRFLAERTGGTYSTLKVQPAELEDSGVYFCASSQGANEQFFGPGTRLTVL.

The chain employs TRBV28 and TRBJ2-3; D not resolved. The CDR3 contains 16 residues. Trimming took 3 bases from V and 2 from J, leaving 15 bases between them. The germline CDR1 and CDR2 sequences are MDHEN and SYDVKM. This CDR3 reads CASSFCGDCNTDTQYF. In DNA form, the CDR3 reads TGTGCCAGCAGTTTTTGCGGAGACTGTAACACAGATACGCAGTATTTT.

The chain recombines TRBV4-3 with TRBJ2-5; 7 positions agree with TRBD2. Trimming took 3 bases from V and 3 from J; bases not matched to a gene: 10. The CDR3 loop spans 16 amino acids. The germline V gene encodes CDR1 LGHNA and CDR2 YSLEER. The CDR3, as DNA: TGCGCCAGCAGCCAGCTGACGGGACTACCCAAAGAGACCCAGTACTTC. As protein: CASSQLTGLPKETQYF.

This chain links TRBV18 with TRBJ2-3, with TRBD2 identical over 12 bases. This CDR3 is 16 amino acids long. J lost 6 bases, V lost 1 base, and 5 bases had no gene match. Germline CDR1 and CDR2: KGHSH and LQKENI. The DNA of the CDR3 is TGTGCCAGCTCACCACGACTAGCGGGAGAGGGTGATACGCAGTATTTT. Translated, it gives CASSPRLAGEGDTQYF.

The CDR3 DNA is TGTGCCAGCAGCTGGGACACAGGGGATCAGCCCCAGCATTTT. Translating gives CASSWDTGDQPQHF. The rearrangement links TRBV28 to TRBJ1-5, with TRBD1 matching over 7 bases. The V segment lost 6 bases and the J segment 5 bases; nucleotides outside the gene matches: 7. CDR3 size: 14 residues. CDR1 is MDHEN and CDR2 is SYDVKM in the germline V gene.

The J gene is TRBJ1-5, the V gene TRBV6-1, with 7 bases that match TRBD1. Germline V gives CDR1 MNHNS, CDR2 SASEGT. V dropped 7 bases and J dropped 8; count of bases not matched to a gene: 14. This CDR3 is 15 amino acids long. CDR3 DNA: TGTGCCAGCATCCCCGCAACAGGGGATGGGGAGCCCCAGCATTTT. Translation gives CASIPATGDGEPQHF.

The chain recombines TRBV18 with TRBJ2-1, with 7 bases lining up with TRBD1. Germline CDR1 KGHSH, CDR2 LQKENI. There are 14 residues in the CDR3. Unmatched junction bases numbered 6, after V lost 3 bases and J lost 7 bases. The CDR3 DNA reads TGTGCCAGCTCACCCCGGGCCAGGGGGAATGAGCAGTTCTTC. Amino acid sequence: CASSPRARGNEQFF.

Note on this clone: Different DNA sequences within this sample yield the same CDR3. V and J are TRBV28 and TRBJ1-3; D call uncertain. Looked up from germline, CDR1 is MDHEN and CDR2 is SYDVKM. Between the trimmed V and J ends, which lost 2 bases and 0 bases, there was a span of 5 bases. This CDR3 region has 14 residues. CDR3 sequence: CASSLRSSGNTIYF. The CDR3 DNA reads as TGTGCCAGCAGTTTACGTAGCTCTGGAAACACCATATATTTT.

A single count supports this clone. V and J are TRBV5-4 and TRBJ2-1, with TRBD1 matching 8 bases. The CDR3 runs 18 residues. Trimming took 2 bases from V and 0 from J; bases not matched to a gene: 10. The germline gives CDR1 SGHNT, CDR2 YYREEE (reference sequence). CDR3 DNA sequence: TGTGCCAGCAGCTTTTTCCACCCCGGGACAGGCTCCTACAATGAGCAGTTCTTC. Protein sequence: CASSFFHPGTGSYNEQFF.

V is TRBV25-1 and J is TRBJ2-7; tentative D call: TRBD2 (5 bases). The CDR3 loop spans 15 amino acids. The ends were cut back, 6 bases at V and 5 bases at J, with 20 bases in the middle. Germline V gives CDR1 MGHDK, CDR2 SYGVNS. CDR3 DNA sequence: TGTGCCAGCAGAGAGGGTATCCCACCTTCCGACGAGCAGTACTTC. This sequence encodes CASREGIPPSDEQYF.

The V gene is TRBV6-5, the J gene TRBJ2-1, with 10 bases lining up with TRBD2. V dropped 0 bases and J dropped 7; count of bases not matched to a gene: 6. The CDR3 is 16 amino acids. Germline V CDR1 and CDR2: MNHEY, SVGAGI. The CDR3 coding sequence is TGTGCCAGCAGTTACTCACTAGCGGGGTTTGGGAATGAGCAGTTCTTC. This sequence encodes CASSYSLAGFGNEQFF.